Listed here is a single T cell receptor beta chain. This clone was seen a single time. The target of this receptor is not known. Per-nucleotide qualities are absent, and no much larger clonotype sits a single base away. Collaborating institutions collected whole blood in K2EDTA tubes following their own protocols. Collaborator samples were shipped for TCRbeta analysis as frozen whole blood, isolated PBMCs, or DNA extracted from either sample type. TCRbeta CDR3 regions were amplified from genomic DNA by means of the immunoSEQ Assay, a bias-controlled multiplex PCR. The original methods were these. Within the assay, amplification of reference gene primers was used to estimate how many nucleated cells each sample contained. To quantify the absolute abundance of each unique TCRbeta CDR3 rearrangement, sequence reads were collapsed and filtered. For each sample, productive Simpson clonality was calculated as the square root of Simpson's diversity index across productive rearrangements. In its TCRdb copy, this immuneACCESS table keeps in-frame sequences only and misses some clones. Where compared with another copy, unresolved V genes explain less than half of these, and the others have no known cause. That table furnishes V, J and clone size, whereas the DNA furnished D and trimming. Here the sample has more than 100,000 clones; roughly 90% occur a single time. The ten biggest clones cover more than 15% of the sample.

Between the V and J ends, shortened by 4 bases and 11 bases respectively, the junction contains 14 bases. Via the germline V gene, CDR1 is MNHEY and CDR2 SVGAGI. The CDR3 runs 12 residues from the cysteine to the phenylalanine. CDR3 DNA is the only sequence kept; it has 36 bases, read in frame from the first base. This entry comes from a study of blood T cell repertoires in COVID-19 (dated by TCRdb to between 2020 and 2021). With respect to the entire study: Samples from collaborators originated in the United States, Italy and Spain and spanned both the acute and convalescent phases of COVID-19. Samples were obtained from the ongoing ImmuneRACE study (first 160 participants) and from 1,254 subjects provided by 6 global collaborators. Where HLA class I and class II types were available, the types were taken from metadata supplied by the sample provider, not from assay-based typing. The repertoires were released in a freely available public database intended as a resource for research on the immune response to SARS-CoV-2. Deeply sampled blood TCRbeta repertoires from subjects exposed to, actively infected with, or recovered from COVID-19 were included in the dataset. A de-identified subject ID, COVID-19 status, age in years and sex were almost always included in the sample metadata. The prospective study material was composed of cDNA or gDNA derived from T cells, B-cell-depleted T cells, or PBMCs. General conclusions and limits of the study: The quantity of clinical and demographic metadata differed by source and by participant and was supplied without curation.

The rearranged chain carries TRBV6-5 and TRBJ1-1; TRBD1 is possibly the D segment (5 matching bases). Sequencing was done on a sample of peripheral blood. The TCR was taken from a man aged 45-65 years with active or convalescent COVID-19. The CDR3 protein: CASSFRASEAFF. The sequence in DNA is TGTGCCAGCAGTTTCAGGGCCTCAGAGGCTTTCTTT.